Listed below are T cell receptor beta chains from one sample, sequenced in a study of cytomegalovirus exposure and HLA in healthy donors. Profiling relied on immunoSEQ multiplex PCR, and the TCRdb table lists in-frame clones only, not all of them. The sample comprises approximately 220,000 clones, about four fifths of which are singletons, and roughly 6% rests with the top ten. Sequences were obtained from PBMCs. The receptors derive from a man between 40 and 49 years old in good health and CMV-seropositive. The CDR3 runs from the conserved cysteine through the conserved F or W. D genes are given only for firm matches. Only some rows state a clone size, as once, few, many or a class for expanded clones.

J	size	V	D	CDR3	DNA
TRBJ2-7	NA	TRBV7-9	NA	CSSSPYNYEQYF	TGTTCCAGCAGCCCTTATAACTACGAGCAGTACTTC
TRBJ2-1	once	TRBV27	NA	CASSILKPSRISYNEQFF	TGTGCCAGCAGTATACTAAAACCTTCGAGGATCTCCTACAATGAGCAGTTCTTC
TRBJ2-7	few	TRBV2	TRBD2	CASTQLRGRAAYEQYF	TGTGCCAGCACCCAACTGCGAGGGAGGGCCGCCTACGAGCAGTACTTC
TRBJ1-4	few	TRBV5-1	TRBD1	CASSLWGQAATNEKLFF	TGCGCCAGCAGCTTGTGGGGACAGGCTGCAACTAATGAAAAACTGTTTTTT
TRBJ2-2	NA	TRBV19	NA	CASSIDLEFPNTGELFF	TGTGCCAGTAGTATAGATCTGGAGTTTCCGAACACCGGGGAGCTGTTTTTT
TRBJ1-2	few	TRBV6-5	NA	CASSYSPRNGYTF	TGTGCCAGCAGTTACTCACCTAGGAATGGCTACACCTTC
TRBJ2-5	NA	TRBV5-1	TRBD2	CASSLGGLAGERRETQYF	TGCGCCAGCAGCTTGGGCGGACTAGCGGGAGAGCGAAGAGAGACCCAGTACTTC
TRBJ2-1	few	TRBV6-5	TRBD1	CASRPLRTGNNEQFF	TGTGCCAGCAGACCCCTCCGGACAGGGAACAATGAGCAGTTCTTC
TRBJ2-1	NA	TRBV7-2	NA	CASSQRFSSYNEQFF	TGTGCCAGCAGCCAACGGTTTAGCTCCTACAATGAGCAGTTCTTC
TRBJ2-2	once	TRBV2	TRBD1	CASSVQGDGELFF	TGTGCCAGCAGTGTTCAGGGGGACGGGGAGCTGTTTTTT
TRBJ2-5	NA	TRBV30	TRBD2	CAWSLLAGAETQYF	TGTGCCTGGAGTTTGCTAGCGGGAGCAGAGACCCAGTACTTC
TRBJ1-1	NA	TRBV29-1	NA	CSVENTRGGTEAFF	TGCAGCGTTGAAAACACACGGGGGGGCACTGAAGCTTTCTTT
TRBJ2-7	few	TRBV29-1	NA	CSAVKTRTSYEQYF	TGCAGCGCCGTGAAAACACGGACATCCTACGAGCAGTACTTC
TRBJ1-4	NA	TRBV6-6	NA	CASSFTGFNEKLFF	TGTGCCAGCAGTTTTACAGGGTTTAATGAAAAACTGTTTTTT
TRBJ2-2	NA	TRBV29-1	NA	CSVGQNTGELFF	TGCAGCGTTGGACAGAACACCGGGGAGCTGTTTTTT
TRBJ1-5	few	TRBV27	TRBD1	CASSSDRDRGNQPQHF	TGTGCCAGCAGCTCTGACCGGGACAGAGGGAATCAGCCCCAGCATTTT
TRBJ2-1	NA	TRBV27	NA	CASSLMAGTLKYNEQFF	TGTGCCAGCAGTTTAATGGCGGGGACCCTTAAGTACAATGAGCAGTTCTTC
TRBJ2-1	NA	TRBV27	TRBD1	CAISPGQGRNEQFF	TGTGCCATCTCCCCGGGACAGGGGCGGAATGAGCAGTTCTTC
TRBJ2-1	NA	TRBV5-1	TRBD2	CASSLGRGGSYNEQFF	TGCGCCAGCAGCTTGGGTCGGGGGGGCTCCTACAATGAGCAGTTCTTC
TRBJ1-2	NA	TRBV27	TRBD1	CASRLAGTGGYTF	TGTGCCAGCAGGTTGGCCGGGACAGGGGGCTACACCTTC
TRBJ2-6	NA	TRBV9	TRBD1	CASSAAGQGRSGANVLTF	TGTGCCAGCAGCGCCGCGGGACAGGGGCGCTCTGGGGCCAACGTCCTGACTTTC
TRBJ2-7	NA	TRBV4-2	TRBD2	CASSQGASGVYEQYF	TGTGCCAGCAGCCAAGGGGCTAGCGGGGTTTACGAGCAGTACTTC
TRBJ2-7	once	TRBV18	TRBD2	CASSRSGRDPYEQYF	TGTGCCAGCTCACGAAGCGGGAGGGACCCCTACGAGCAGTACTTC
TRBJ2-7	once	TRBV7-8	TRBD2	CASSPLASGRGSSYEQYF	TGTGCCAGCAGCCCCTTGGCTAGCGGGAGGGGAAGCTCCTACGAGCAGTACTTC
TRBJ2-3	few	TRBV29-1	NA	CSVERAEWGTDTQYF	TGCAGCGTTGAGAGGGCGGAGTGGGGCACAGATACGCAGTATTTT
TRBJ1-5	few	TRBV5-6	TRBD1	CASSLQGNQPQHF	TGTGCCAGCAGCTTACAGGGGAATCAGCCCCAGCATTTT
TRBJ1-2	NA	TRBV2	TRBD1	CASSSTPGQGSNGYTF	TGTGCCAGCAGTTCTACTCCGGGACAGGGGAGCAATGGCTACACCTTC
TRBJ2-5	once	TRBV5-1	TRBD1	CASSLATGTGQETQYF	TGCGCCAGCAGCTTGGCCACCGGGACAGGGCAAGAGACCCAGTACTTC
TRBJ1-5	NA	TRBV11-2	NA	CASSLDEGQPQHF	TGTGCCAGCAGCTTAGATGAGGGTCAGCCCCAGCATTTT
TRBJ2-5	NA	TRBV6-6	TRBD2	CASSYRGEETQYF	TGTGCCAGCAGTTACCGGGGGGAAGAGACCCAGTACTTC
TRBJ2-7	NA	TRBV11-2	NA	CASSPTRDVYEQYF	TGTGCCAGCAGCCCTACGCGGGACGTGTACGAGCAGTACTTC
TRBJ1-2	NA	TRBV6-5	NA	CASSFAENYGYTF	TGTGCCAGCAGTTTCGCCGAGAACTATGGCTACACCTTC
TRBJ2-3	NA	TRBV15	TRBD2	CATSSVAGSTDTQYF	TGTGCCACCAGCTCCGTAGCGGGAAGCACAGATACGCAGTATTTT
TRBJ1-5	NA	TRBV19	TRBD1	CASNPDRVVGPQHF	TGTGCCAGTAACCCCGACAGGGTTGTTGGACCCCAGCATTTT
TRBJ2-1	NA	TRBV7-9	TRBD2	CSSSSGLNNEQFF	TGTTCCAGCAGCTCGGGACTAAACAATGAGCAGTTCTTC
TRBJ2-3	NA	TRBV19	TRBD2	CASSRRLAKTDTQYF	TGTGCCAGTAGTAGAAGACTAGCGAAAACAGATACGCAGTATTTT
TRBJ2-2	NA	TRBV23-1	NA	CASSHATSPGYQSGELFF	TGCGCCAGCAGTCATGCTACTAGCCCGGGATATCAATCCGGGGAGCTGTTTTTT
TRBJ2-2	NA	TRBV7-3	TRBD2	CASSLTGLVTGELFF	TGTGCCAGCAGCTTAACGGGACTAGTGACCGGGGAGCTGTTTTTT
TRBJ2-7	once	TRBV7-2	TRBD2	CASSLPRELAGGKLYEQYF	TGTGCCAGCAGCTTGCCCCGGGAACTAGCGGGAGGGAAACTATACGAGCAGTACTTC